The clone carrying this TCR beta chain was counted only a few times. The target antigen is unknown. These data belong to a study of cytomegalovirus exposure and HLA in healthy donors. Notes on the study in general: In an earlier analysis, in about 530 donors, most V segments appeared productive either ~90% or ~30% of the time. Only CMV serostatus was available as immune exposure information. For presence/absence analyses, sequencing depth was assumed to be roughly uniform across donors.

PCR employed 60 Vbeta and 13 Jbeta primers. In the original processing: Among the unique TCR beta chains that a later analysis counted, around 82 million in all, 10 million to 14 million were shared. The protocol was immunoSEQ multiplex PCR, while the TCRdb copy is restricted to in-frame clones and leaves out a portion. That table supplies the V and J calls and clone size; D and trimming were determined from the DNA. The sample includes around 94,000 clones, over 50% of them seen just once. Germline V lookup: CDR1 GTSNPN, CDR2 SVGIG (reference sequence). The CDR3 is 15 residues long. V shed 0 bases and J 8 bases; nucleotides not matched to a gene: 8.

This sequence joins TRBV30 and TRBJ2-1, with 9 bases lining up with TRBD2. This receptor was taken from a man aged 25 to 40 in good health and CMV-seronegative. The sample consisted of PBMCs. The CDR3 nucleotides read TGTGCCTGGAGTGTAGTTCGCGGGAGGGCCGATGAGCAGTTCTTC. It translates to CAWSVVRGRADEQFF.